The 17 T cell receptor beta chains listed next were all sequenced from one sample in a study of CD4 T cells in relation to SARS-CoV-2 and coronaviruses. Unexposed donor CD4+ T cells date from about 2011-2018, before the COVID-19 pandemic. Isolation of CD4+ T cells took place after about 9 days in culture. These receptors' antigens are unknown. Some clones are missing from TCRdb's copy, which holds only in-frame ones; the method was immunoSEQ multiplex PCR. The sample has about 23,000 clones; just under 70% are singletons. Material: CD4+ T cells from PBMCs, cultured in vitro. All receptors come from a human donor in good health.

The rearrangement links TRBV19 to TRBJ1-5, with 7 bases lining up with TRBD1. V was clipped by 5 bases and J by 0 bases; unmatched bases: 7. Per the germline V gene, CDR1 is LNHDA and CDR2 is SQIVND (reference sequence). The CDR3 consists of 16 residues. This CDR3 reads CASSLGTDYSNQPQHF. For the CDR3, the DNA is TGTGCCAGTAGTCTCGGGACAGACTATAGCAATCAGCCCCAGCATTTT. The full variable domain, with the rest looked up from reference TRBV19 and TRBJ1-5, is DGGITQSPKYLFRKEGQNVTLSCEQNLNHDAMYWYRQDPGQGLRLIYYSQIVNDFQKGDIAEGYSVSREKKESFPLTVTSAQKNPTAFYLCASSLGTDYSNQPQHFGDGTRLSIL.

The chain carries TRBV19 and TRBJ2-2, with D unresolved. The ends were cut back, 3 bases at V and 2 bases at J, with 7 bases in the middle. The CDR3 is 14 residues long. Per the germline V gene, CDR1 is LNHDA and CDR2 is SQIVND (reference sequence). The CDR3 protein is CASSINSNTGELFF. DNA of the CDR3: TGTGCCAGTAGTATTAACAGCAACACCGGGGAGCTGTTTTTT.

This clone was counted a few times. The V and J genes are TRBV7-7 and TRBJ1-4, with D perhaps TRBD1 (6 bases). This CDR3 region has 14 residues. Per germline, CDR1 SSHAT and CDR2 FNYEAQ (reference sequence). Between the trimmed V and J ends, which lost 8 bases and 5 bases, there was a span of 15 bases. CDR3 sequence reads: CASPRRGLNEKLFF. The CDR3 coding sequence is TGTGCCAGCCCCCGACGGGGGCTGAATGAAAAACTGTTTTTT.

This clone has a handful of counts. This sequence joins TRBV11-2 and TRBJ1-4; D is undetermined. Germline lookup yields CDR1 SGHAT and CDR2 FQNNGV. The V end lost 5 bases, the J end lost 5 bases, and 12 bases lay between the germline ends. This CDR3 contains 14 residues. The CDR3 is CASSPPVTNEKLFF. The CDR3 DNA follows: TGTGCCAGCAGCCCGCCGGTGACGAATGAAAAACTGTTTTTT.

Details on this clone: One end of the junction varies from germline; a read error may be responsible. This sequence joins TRBV6-6 and TRBJ2-7; D ambiguous. This CDR3 is 11 amino acids long. Germline CDR1 reads MNHNY; CDR2 reads SVGAGI (reference sequence). CDR3 amino acids: CASSTDASRDF. The CDR3 nucleotides read TGTGCCAGCAGTACGGACGCATCAAGGGACTTC.

The V gene is TRBV3-1 (or the pseudogene TRBV3-2), the J gene TRBJ2-7, with 10 bases that match TRBD1. From germline, CDR1 is LGHDT and CDR2 YNNKEL (reference sequence). V was clipped by 1 base and J by 3 bases; unmatched bases: 6. The CDR3 length is 16 residues. CDR3 sequence (DNA): TGTGCCAGCAGCCAAGTCTGGGACAGGGGACTCTACGAGCAGTACTTC. It codes for CASSQVWDRGLYEQYF.

The chain couples TRBV19 to TRBJ2-5, with 10 bases aligning to TRBD2. Trimming cost V 3 bases and J 5 bases; bases outside gene matches: 6. The length of the CDR3 is 15 residues. Germline V gene sequence: CDR1 LNHDA, CDR2 SQIVND (reference sequence). CDR3 residues: CASSMERGGGETQYF. As DNA, the CDR3 is TGTGCCAGTAGTATGGAGCGGGGGGGCGGGGAGACCCAGTACTTC.

V and J are TRBV18 and TRBJ2-7, with 12 bases lining up with TRBD2. There are 16 residues in the CDR3. V lost 1 base to trimming and J lost 2 bases; unmatched junction nucleotides: 3. Per the germline V gene, CDR1 is KGHSH and CDR2 is LQKENI. CDR3 residues: CASSPRLAGEAYEQYF. In DNA, the CDR3 is TGTGCCAGCTCACCACGACTAGCGGGGGAAGCCTACGAGCAGTACTTC.

The genes are TRBV6-2 or TRBV6-3 and TRBJ2-7, with D perhaps TRBD1 or TRBD2 (6 bases each). The length of the CDR3 is 16 residues. CDR1 and CDR2 from the germline V gene are MNHEY and SVGEGT. The V gene lost 4 bases and the J gene lost 2 bases, with 18 bases spanning the gap. The DNA for the CDR3 is TGTGCCAGCAGTTTGTTTAGGAGGGGGTTAACCTACGAGCAGTACTTC. Its protein product is CASSLFRRGLTYEQYF.

This chain uses TRBV2 with TRBJ2-3; tentatively, D is TRBD1 (5 bases). V was cut by 8 bases and J by 3 bases, with 15 bases left in between. CDR3 length: 14 amino acids. Germline-derived CDR1 and CDR2 are SNHLY and FYNNEI. The CDR3 loop reads CASQQRQKTDTQYF. CDR3 bases: TGTGCCAGCCAGCAAAGACAGAAAACAGATACGCAGTATTTT.

This chain joins TRBV19 and TRBJ1-1; D remains ambiguous. Germline-derived CDR1 and CDR2 are LNHDA and SQIVND (reference sequence). Trimming took off 1 base at V and 1 base at J, with 7 bases between the two ends. CDR3 length: 14 residues. The CDR3 protein is CASSIGYRNTEAFF. Written as DNA, the CDR3 is TGTGCCAGTAGTATAGGTTACAGGAACACTGAAGCTTTCTTT.

This clone appeared a few times. The chain uses TRBV7-2 and TRBJ2-7, with no clear D. Trimming pared 0 bases from V and 2 bases from J, leaving 8 bases between. The CDR3 is made up of 14 amino acids. The germline gives CDR1 SGHTA, CDR2 FQGNSA. The CDR3 protein is CASSLAGQAYEQYF. The CDR3 region has the DNA TGTGCCAGCAGCTTAGCTGGCCAGGCCTACGAGCAGTACTTC.

The V gene is TRBV6-2 or TRBV6-3, the J gene TRBJ1-2; no reliable D call. The CDR3 is 12 amino acids. V gave up 6 bases and J gave up 8 bases, with 13 bases separating them. Germline-derived CDR1 and CDR2 are MNHEY and SVGEGT. CDR3 coding DNA: TGTGCCAGCAGCCGTCTCCTGGGGGGCTACACCTTC. It codes for CASSRLLGGYTF.

This chain joins TRBV18 and TRBJ1-4; tentatively, D is TRBD1 (6 bases). V lost 0 bases and J lost 7, with 21 bases in between. This CDR3 spans 18 amino acids. Germline CDR1 reads KGHSH; CDR2 reads LQKENI. This CDR3 is CASSPPAGEGVLSEKLFF. In nucleotides, the CDR3 is TGTGCCAGCTCACCACCTGCGGGGGAGGGGGTCCTTAGTGAAAAACTGTTTTTT.

The chain links TRBV19 to TRBJ2-1, with TRBD2 matching over 15 bases. This CDR3 is built from 15 residues. CDR1 is LNHDA, CDR2 SQIVND, per germline (reference sequence). V was pared by 7 bases and J by 7 bases, with 5 bases of the junction left unmatched. This chain's CDR3 is CASKGLAGGENEQFF. CDR3 in DNA: TGTGCCAGTAAAGGACTAGCGGGAGGGGAAAATGAGCAGTTCTTC. Full variable domain (rest looked up from reference TRBV19 and TRBJ2-1): DGGITQSPKYLFRKEGQNVTLSCEQNLNHDAMYWYRQDPGQGLRLIYYSQIVNDFQKGDIAEGYSVSREKKESFPLTVTSAQKNPTAFYLCASKGLAGGENEQFFGPGTRLTVL.

The genes are TRBV11-2 and TRBJ1-2; TRBD1 aligns across 8 bases. Germline trimming cut 6 bases from V and 3 bases from J; bases unmatched to any gene: 12. Germline V CDR1 and CDR2: SGHAT, FQNNGV. The CDR3 sequence is 16 residues long. This CDR3 reads CASSFTRGRYDYGYTF. CDR3 DNA: TGTGCCAGCAGTTTCACCAGGGGGCGATACGACTATGGCTACACCTTC.

This clone was observed a few times. The rearrangement joins TRBV6-1 to TRBJ2-7, with D perhaps matching TRBD1 (5 bases). The V gene's germline CDR1 is MNHNS and CDR2 SASEGT. Trimming pared 7 bases from V and 4 bases from J, leaving 11 bases between. There are 12 residues in the CDR3. Here the CDR3 DNA reads TGTGCCAGCACCGTAGGACAATACGAGCAGTACTTC. Its protein product is CASTVGQYEQYF.